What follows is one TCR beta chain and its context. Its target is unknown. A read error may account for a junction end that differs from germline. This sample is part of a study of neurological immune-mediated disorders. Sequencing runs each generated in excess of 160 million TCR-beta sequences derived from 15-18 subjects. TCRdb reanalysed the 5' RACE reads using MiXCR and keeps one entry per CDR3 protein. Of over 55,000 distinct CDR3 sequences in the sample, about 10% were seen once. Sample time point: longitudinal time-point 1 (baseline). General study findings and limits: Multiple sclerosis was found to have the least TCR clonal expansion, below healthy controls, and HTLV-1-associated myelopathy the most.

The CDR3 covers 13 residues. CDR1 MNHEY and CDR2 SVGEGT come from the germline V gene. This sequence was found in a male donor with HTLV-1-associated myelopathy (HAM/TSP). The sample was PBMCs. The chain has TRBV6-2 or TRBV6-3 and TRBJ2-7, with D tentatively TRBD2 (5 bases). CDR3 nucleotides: TGTGCCAGCACCGACGGGAATCCCGACGAGCAGTCCTTC. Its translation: CASTDGNPDEQSF.